This T cell receptor beta chain was recorded in a study of CD8 T cells in Susac syndrome. In the study overall: Among the sequenced Susac syndrome patients, roughly 6 had active disease while roughly eight were in remission.

RNA, at about 0.45 to 1 ug, was reverse transcribed with random hexamers. MiXCR was run by TCRdb on the immunoSEQ multiplex PCR reads, yielding one entry per CDR3 protein. Of approximately 160,000 distinct CDR3 sequences listed, 90% to 97% are singletons. Study-level findings and limits: Acknowledgment was made by the study that its TCR sequencing and HLA analysis involved a relatively small number of individuals.

CDR1 is SGHRS, CDR2 YFSETQ, per germline. The CDR3 is 15 residues long. Trimming took 4 bases from V and 5 from J; bases not matched to a gene: 9. About this clonotype itself: Its antigen is undetermined.

CD8+ and CD4+ T cells circulating in blood were sequenced for TCR beta. This clonotype was sampled from a human donor with Susac syndrome. J is TRBJ2-4 and V is TRBV5-1; 7 bases match TRBD2. Input material: CD4+ T cells from PBMCs. In DNA, the CDR3 is TGCGCCAGCAGCCGGCTGGGGGGGTTCGAAAACATTCAGTACTTC. As protein: CASSRLGGFENIQYF.